The sequence of this TCR beta chain was determined in a study of T cell repertoires in cytomegalovirus infection. TCRdb ran MiXCR on the reads and lists one entry per CDR3 protein. The sample shows approximately 910,000 distinct CDR3 sequences, around 30% of them seen only once. Germline CDR1 SGHTA, CDR2 FQGNSA. The CDR3 totals 18 residues. Details on this clonotype: Its antigen is not known. Germline is not matched at one junction end, which may reflect a read error.

The origin of this receptor is a human donor in good health (CMV status not recorded). Some clones in this sample may be carry-over from other donors' samples. The starting material was cultured CD8+ T cells from PBMCs, obtained from culture after CMV antigen stimulation. The rearrangement links TRBV7-2 to TRBJ2-1; possible D gene TRBD1, 5 bases. Here the CDR3 DNA reads TGTGTCAGCAGCTTAGGGGCGGCCCGGACCACCTCCTACAATGAGCAGTTCTTC. This encodes CVSSLGAARTTSYNEQFF.